Presented here are 22 T cell receptor beta chains from one specimen sequenced in a study of T cell repertoires in cytomegalovirus infection. MiXCR was run by TCRdb on the reads, yielding one entry per CDR3 protein. This table holds fewer than 950,000 distinct CDR3 sequences, over 25% found once. Their specific antigens are unknown. The material sequenced was cultured CD8+ T cells from PBMCs, taken from culture after CMV antigen stimulation. These receptor sequences come from a human donor in good health (CMV status not recorded). Some clones in this sample may be carry-over from other donors' samples.

This clonotype was counted a few times. The V gene is TRBV20-1, the J gene TRBJ1-5; possibly TRBD1 for D (5 bases). Per the germline V gene, CDR1 is DFQATT and CDR2 is SNEGSKA (reference sequence). V dropped 3 bases and J dropped 6 bases, with 15 bases sitting between them. There are 14 residues in the CDR3. CDR3 bases: TGCAGTGCTAGTACTACAGGACGGGGTCAGCCCCAGCATTTT. This encodes CSASTTGRGQPQHF.

There are a few counts of this clonotype. The V call is TRBV6-5, the J call TRBJ2-1; 7 bases align to TRBD1. This CDR3 is built from 15 residues. The trim removed 4 bases at V and 3 bases at J, leaving 6 bases unmatched. From germline, CDR1 is MNHEY and CDR2 SVGAGI. The CDR3 reads CASSFSAGGYNEQFF. CDR3 bases: TGTGCCAGCAGTTTCTCGGCAGGGGGCTACAATGAGCAGTTCTTC.

About this clonotype itself: A read error is possible here, since a much larger clone lies one base away. The J gene is TRBJ2-3, the V gene TRBV7-6; no clear D. Per the germline V gene, CDR1 is SGHVS and CDR2 is FNYEAQ. V was cut by 5 bases and J by 6 bases, with 18 bases left in between. This CDR3 has 15 residues. The CDR3 protein is CASSQPGGRKDTQYF. DNA for the CDR3: TGTGCCAGCAGCCAACCCGGTGGTAGAAAGGATACGCAGTATTTT.

This clonotype was seen many times. This rearrangement joins TRBV10-3 to TRBJ1-1; possibly TRBD1 for D (6 bases). With 4 bases removed from V and 3 bases from J, the gap between germline ends came to 15 bases. The CDR3 is 15 residues long. The V gene's germline CDR1 is ENHRY and CDR2 SYGVKD. CDR3 bases: TGTGCCATCAGTGTCCGGGACACCGAAGACACTGAAGCTTTCTTT. Protein sequence: CAISVRDTEDTEAFF.

Worth noting for this clonotype: Germline is not matched at one junction end, which may reflect a read error. This chain links TRBV7-6 with TRBJ2-1; tentatively, D is TRBD2 (5 bases). The CDR3 sequence is 12 residues long. Germline CDR1 and CDR2: SGHVS and FNYEAQ. CDR3 bases: TGTGCCAACAGCTTGGGCGGGAATGAGCAGTTCTTC. This encodes CANSLGGNEQFF.

A few counts support this clonotype. The chain uses TRBV28 and TRBJ1-2, with no clear D. The CDR3 spans 15 residues. The V gene lost 3 bases and the J gene lost 6 bases, with 17 bases spanning the gap. Germline assignment: CDR1 MDHEN and CDR2 SYDVKM. CDR3 sequence reads: CASSLTLQSRDGYTF. For the CDR3, the DNA is TGTGCCAGCAGTTTGACCTTGCAAAGTCGGGATGGCTACACCTTC.

On this clonotype itself: A much larger clone differs from this one at a single base, so this may be a read error. The rearrangement joins TRBV7-8 to TRBJ1-1; 7 nucleotides agree with TRBD1. The CDR3 loop spans 18 amino acids. Trimming took 4 bases from V and 1 from J; bases not matched to a gene: 15. In germline, CDR1 is SGHVS, CDR2 FQNEAQ. For the CDR3, the DNA is TGTGCCAGCAGCTCGACGCGGACAGGACCCGTTGAGAACACTGAAGCTTTCTTT. Amino acids: CASSSTRTGPVENTEAFF.

This clonotype was seen only a few times. CDR3 bases: TGCGCCAGCAGTCAACCTTTCAGGGACAGTCGGAACACCGGGGAGCTGTTTTTT. Translation: CASSQPFRDSRNTGELFF. This chain connects TRBV23-1 to TRBJ2-2, with TRBD1 matching over 7 bases. TRBV23-1 is noted as an ORF with a role that remains uncertain. There are 18 residues in the CDR3. After removal of 2 bases from V and 1 base from J, the junction contained 10 bases not matched to a gene.

CDR3 nucleotides: TGCGCCAGCAGCCAAGGGAGGGGGGGCCTTGAGCAGTTCTTC. Protein: CASSQGRGGLEQFF. The V and J genes are TRBV4-1 and TRBJ2-1; tentative D call: TRBD2 (7 bases). Germline loops: CDR1 MGHRA, CDR2 YSYEKL. The CDR3 consists of 14 residues. V was trimmed by 1 base and J by 9 bases, leaving 13 bases between them.

This clonotype has at least ten counts. The gene calls are TRBV2 and TRBJ2-6; the D gene is possibly TRBD1 (5 bases). The CDR3 totals 15 residues. Trimming took 6 bases from V and 0 from J, leaving 9 bases between them. In germline, CDR1 is SNHLY, CDR2 FYNNEI. CDR3 DNA: TGTGCCAGCAGCGTCAGGGACTCTGGGGCCAACGTCCTGACTTTC. It specifies CASSVRDSGANVLTF.

This clonotype has at least ten counts. The chain uses TRBV7-8 and TRBJ2-5; 13 positions agree with TRBD2. The CDR3 contains 19 residues. CDR1 is SGHVS, CDR2 FQNEAQ, per germline. The trim removed 5 bases at V and 5 bases at J, leaving 17 bases unmatched. The CDR3 protein is CASSPTFLGLAGDRETQYF. The CDR3 DNA follows: TGTGCCAGCAGCCCTACGTTCCTTGGACTAGCGGGGGACCGGGAGACCCAGTACTTC.

This chain joins TRBV6-5 and TRBJ1-2, with D maybe TRBD1 (6 bases). The CDR3 has 16 amino acids. The V gene's germline CDR1 is MNHEY and CDR2 SVGAGI. V dropped 4 bases and J dropped 4 bases, with 19 bases sitting between them. CDR3 amino acids: CASSLSGAQGSYGYTF. CDR3 bases: TGTGCCAGCAGTTTGAGTGGGGCACAGGGAAGCTATGGCTACACCTTC.

This chain uses TRBV19 with TRBJ1-4; D unresolved. This CDR3 is built from 13 residues. V lost 6 bases, J lost 5 bases, and 10 bases lay in between. Germline V gene sequence: CDR1 LNHDA, CDR2 SQIVND (reference sequence). The CDR3 nucleotides read TGTGCCAGTAGGGGCATCGAAAATGAAAAACTGTTTTTT. This sequence encodes CASRGIENEKLFF.

This clonotype was detected a few times. V usage is TRBV7-2 and J usage is TRBJ2-5; 8 nucleotides agree with TRBD2. CDR1 is SGHTA and CDR2 is FQGNSA in the germline V gene. The length of the CDR3 is 15 residues. Unmatched junction bases numbered 3, after V lost 2 bases and J lost 1 base. DNA of the CDR3: TGTGCCAGCAGCTTACCGGGGGGGGTCCAAGAGACCCAGTACTTC. Its translation: CASSLPGGVQETQYF. Full variable domain (missing parts from reference TRBV7-2 and TRBJ2-5): GAGVSQSPSNKVTEKGKDVELRCDPISGHTALYWYRQSLGQGLEFLIYFQGNSAPDKSGLPSDRFSAERTGGSVSTLTIQRTQQEDSAVYLCASSLPGGVQETQYFGPGTRLLVL.

Only a few counts were recorded for this clonotype. V usage is TRBV4-2 and J usage is TRBJ2-5; 11 bases are shared with TRBD2. V lost 0 bases to trimming and J lost 4 bases; unmatched junction nucleotides: 4. The V gene's germline CDR1 is LGHNA and CDR2 YNFKEQ. The CDR3 contains 16 residues. CDR3 coding DNA: TGTGCCAGCAGCCAAGAGGGACTAGCGGTTCGAGAGACCCAGTACTTC. This gives the protein CASSQEGLAVRETQYF.

This clonotype was recorded a few times. This rearrangement joins TRBV7-9 to TRBJ2-4; possibly TRBD2 for D (7 bases). The V gene lost 4 bases and the J gene lost 15 bases, with 22 bases spanning the gap. Germline V gene sequence: CDR1 SEHNR, CDR2 FQNEAQ (reference sequence). The CDR3 has 14 amino acids. The CDR3 bases are TGTGCCAGCAGCTCGTCTTATTGGGGGGGCCGGTGGTACTTC. Translated: CASSSSYWGGRWYF. Together with reference TRBV7-9 and TRBJ2-4, the CDR3 gives the full variable domain: DTGVSQNPRHKITKRGQNVTFRCDPISEHNRLYWYRQTLGQGPEFLTYFQNEAQLEKSRLLSDRFSAERPKGSFSTLEIQRTEQGDSAMYLCASSSSYWGGRWYFGAGTRLSVL.

The sample holds a few counts of this clonotype. This chain links TRBV19 with TRBJ1-6, with 8 positions matching TRBD1. From germline, CDR1 is LNHDA and CDR2 SQIVND (reference sequence). Trimming removed 7 bases from V and 10 bases from J; junction bases left unmatched: 6. The CDR3 runs to 13 residues. CDR3 coding DNA: TGTGCCAGTACCGGGACAGGAAAGTCACCCCTCCACTTT. Its protein product is CASTGTGKSPLHF.

The chain is built from TRBV7-9 and TRBJ2-3; 7 bases line up with TRBD2. Trimming at V came to 5 bases and at J to 1 base, leaving 21 bases not matched to a gene. The CDR3 runs 20 residues. CDR1 and CDR2 (germline): SEHNR, FQNEAQ (reference sequence). The CDR3 DNA is TGTGCCAGCAGCCCCCGGACTAGAATTCTGGTCTTGAGGGGCACAGATACGCAGTATTTT. The encoded protein is CASSPRTRILVLRGTDTQYF.

This clonotype showed up many times. The CDR3 spells CASSLDGVGQGFGYTF. The CDR3 bases are TGTGCCAGCAGCTTAGATGGTGTGGGACAGGGGTTTGGCTACACCTTC. The J gene is TRBJ1-2, the V gene TRBV7-8; 10 bases line up with TRBD1. V trimming: 1 base; J trimming: 7 bases; junction bases outside the gene matches: 9. The CDR3 runs to 16 residues. Germline V gene sequence: CDR1 SGHVS, CDR2 FQNEAQ.

The V gene is TRBV6-5, the J gene TRBJ1-6; no clear D gene. The V gene's germline CDR1 is MNHEY and CDR2 SVGAGI. This CDR3 has 13 residues. V was clipped by 0 bases and J by 9 bases, with 6 bases between them. CDR3 residues: CASSYSNASPLHF. The CDR3 DNA reads as TGTGCCAGCAGTTACTCGAACGCTTCACCCCTCCACTTT.

CDR3 in amino acids: CSVGLPNTGELFF. The CDR3 coding sequence is TGCAGTGTGGGACTTCCTAACACCGGGGAGCTGTTTTTT. The genes are TRBV20-1 and TRBJ2-2, with D possibly matching TRBD2 (6 bases). Germline CDR1 reads DFQATT; CDR2 reads SNEGSKA (reference sequence). Trimming removed 7 bases from V and 2 bases from J, with 11 bases in between. The CDR3 is made up of 13 amino acids.

This clonotype was seen many times. The V and J genes are TRBV6-1 and TRBJ1-5, with D possibly TRBD1 on 5 matching bases. The germline V and J ends were trimmed by 6 bases and 0 bases, with 9 bases remaining between them. Germline V gene data show CDR1 as MNHNS and CDR2 as SASEGT. CDR3 length equals 14 residues. The CDR3 bases are TGTGCCAGCAGGGACACTTATAGCAATCAGCCCCAGCATTTT. It translates to CASRDTYSNQPQHF.